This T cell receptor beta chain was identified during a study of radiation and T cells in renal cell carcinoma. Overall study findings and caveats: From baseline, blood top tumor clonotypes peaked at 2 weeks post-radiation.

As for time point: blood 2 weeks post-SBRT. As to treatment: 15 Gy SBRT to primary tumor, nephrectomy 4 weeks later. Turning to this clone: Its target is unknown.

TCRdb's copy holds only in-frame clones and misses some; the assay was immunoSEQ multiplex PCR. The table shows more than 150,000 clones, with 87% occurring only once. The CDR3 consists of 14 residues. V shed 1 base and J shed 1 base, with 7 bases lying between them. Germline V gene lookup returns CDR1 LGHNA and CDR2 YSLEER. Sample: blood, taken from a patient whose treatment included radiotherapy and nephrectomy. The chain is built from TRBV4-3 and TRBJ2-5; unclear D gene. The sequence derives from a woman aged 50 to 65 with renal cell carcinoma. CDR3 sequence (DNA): TGCGCCAGCAGCCAAGTCTACAGCCAAGAGACCCAGTACTTC. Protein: CASSQVYSQETQYF.